This TCR beta chain was captured in a study of T-cell memory formation after mild COVID-19. Study details: In these data, TCR clusters were largely donor specific.

This clonotype was observed a handful of times. The germline gives CDR1 SGHKS, CDR2 YYEKEE (reference sequence). V was pared by 0 bases and J by 6 bases, with 6 bases between. The CDR3 has 12 residues. A 5'RACE reaction primed in the constant segment made cDNA libraries of TCR alpha and TCR beta, and these carried sample barcodes and UMIs. MiXCR was run by TCRdb on the 5' RACE reads, yielding one entry per CDR3 protein. The table has about 210,000 distinct CDR3 sequences, under 30% seen once. This receptor was taken from an adult woman who had mild COVID-19 (a few samples of this study predate the infection). Cell type and time point are not known. The sequencing input was PBMCs or a T cell subset sorted from them (not recorded which). The chain employs TRBV5-5 and TRBJ1-1; D unclear. The CDR3 here is CASSLVTAEAFF. In DNA form, the CDR3 reads TGTGCCAGCAGCTTGGTGACGGCTGAAGCTTTCTTT.